Detailed here is one TCR beta chain. Its antigen is unidentified. Other DNA sequences of this sample code for an identical CDR3. The sample is drawn from a study of shared clonotypes between healthy human individuals. Study-level points and caveats: Clonotype sharing levels among donors were expected to vary with sequencing depth.

Between the trimmed V and J ends, which lost 2 bases and 0 bases, there was a span of 5 bases. Germline V gene data show CDR1 as MDHEN and CDR2 as SYDVKM. The CDR3 extends over 13 amino acids. Terminally differentiated effector memory CD45RA+ cells were left out of the naive CD8 fraction, which was CD45RO-negative and positively selected for CCR7. In the original analysis: Quality scores were absent from the junction-only immunoSEQ sequences, so filtering differed. TCRdb's table, derived via immunoSEQ multiplex PCR, lists solely in-frame clones and lacks some. That table gives V, J and clone size, and the DNA gave D and trimming. The sample holds about 2 million clones; less than 95% are singletons and the top ten take more than 0.95%.

V and J are TRBV28 and TRBJ2-7; D remains ambiguous. The sample comprised naive CD8+ T cells sorted from blood. The receptor was derived from a man younger than 30 in good health. As DNA, the CDR3 is TGTGCCAGCAGTTTAGTTAGCTCCTACGAGCAGTACTTC. The encoded protein is CASSLVSSYEQYF.